The 16 T cell receptor beta chains reported below all come from one sample, sequenced in a study of graft-versus-host responses after intestinal transplantation. Data came from immunoSEQ multiplex PCR; TCRdb stores just in-frame clones and leaves some out. The sample records over 65,000 clones, 85% to 95% being singletons. Their antigens are not known. Specimen: unstimulated CD8+ T cells sorted from spleen or lymph node cells, collected before transplant. These receptors all come from a human donor who was the organ donor for an intestinal transplant.

Here the CDR3 reads CASSGGLDREGHTF. CDR3 DNA sequence: TGTGCCAGCAGTGGGGGATTGGACAGGGAAGGACATACCTTC. This rearrangement joins TRBV6-1 to TRBJ1-2; the match to TRBD1 covers 8 bases. The CDR3 sequence is 14 residues long. Germline CDR1 MNHNS, CDR2 SASEGT. The junction had 15 bases not matched to a gene; V was cut back by 4 bases and J by 14 bases.

The chain couples TRBV28 to TRBJ2-7, with 7 bases identical to TRBD2. The CDR3 spans 13 residues. J gave up 2 bases and V 10 bases, and 8 bases lay outside the gene matches. Germline assignment: CDR1 MDHEN and CDR2 SYDVKM. CDR3 protein: CATMGLQTYEQYF. CDR3 in DNA: TGTGCCACCATGGGACTACAGACCTACGAGCAGTACTTC.

Only one count was recorded for this clone. The genes are TRBV13 and TRBJ1-1; D is unclear. This CDR3 contains 13 residues. Germline V gene lookup returns CDR1 PRHDT and CDR2 FYEKMQ (reference sequence). V was pared by 6 bases and J by 1 base, with 9 bases between. This CDR3 reads CASSAGENTEAFF. CDR3 in DNA: TGTGCCAGCAGTGCCGGGGAGAACACTGAAGCTTTCTTT.

The gene calls are TRBV25-1 and TRBJ1-6; a weak D match, TRBD1 (5 bases). Germline V gene data show CDR1 as MGHDK and CDR2 as SYGVNS. V was clipped by 1 base and J by 8 bases, with 12 bases between them. There are 15 residues in the CDR3. CDR3 amino acids: CASSELSGGDSPLHF. The DNA for the CDR3 is TGTGCCAGCAGTGAATTGTCGGGGGGTGATTCACCCCTCCACTTT.

This chain uses TRBV14 with TRBJ2-5, with D perhaps TRBD2 (6 bases). Trimming left V 2 bases short and J 5 bases short, with 15 bases between. The CDR3 length is 15 residues. Per germline, CDR1 SGHDN and CDR2 FVKESK. CDR3: CASSQRLGGLETQYF. CDR3 DNA sequence: TGTGCCAGCAGCCAACGCCTGGGGGGTTTGGAGACCCAGTACTTC.

For the CDR3, the DNA is TGCGCCAGCAGCCTCCGAGAGAACTCCCGTGGAAACACCATATATTTT. It translates to CASSLRENSRGNTIYF. This chain uses TRBV4-1 with TRBJ1-3; D not certain. CDR3 length: 16 residues. Germline assignment: CDR1 MGHRA and CDR2 YSYEKL. V was trimmed by 4 bases and J by 3 bases, leaving 16 bases between them.

V gene TRBV9 combines with J gene TRBJ2-2; D might be TRBD1 or TRBD2, each matching 6 bases. Between the trimmed V and J ends, which lost 4 bases and 6 bases, there was a span of 19 bases. The CDR3 length is 16 residues. In germline, CDR1 is SGDLS, CDR2 YYNGEE. CDR3 sequence: CASSIREQGGAGELFF. CDR3 DNA: TGTGCCAGCAGCATCCGGGAACAGGGAGGTGCCGGGGAGCTGTTTTTT.

The V call is TRBV5-1, the J call TRBJ2-5, with a tentative D call TRBD2 (7 bases). The J call may be incorrect, as the DNA end agrees better with TRBJ2-7. The germline V gene encodes CDR1 SGHRS and CDR2 YFSETQ. This CDR3 contains 14 residues. The CDR3 spells CASSSGGRVFEQYF. The CDR3 DNA is TGCGCCAGCAGCTCGGGGGGCAGGGTATTCGAGCAGTACTTC.

The V and J genes are TRBV19 and TRBJ1-4, with a tentative D call TRBD1 (6 bases). Deletions cut 11 bases from V and 2 bases from J, with 15 bases between. The CDR3 covers 14 residues. The germline V gene encodes CDR1 LNHDA and CDR2 SQIVND (reference sequence). The CDR3 is CASQGWATNEKLFF. The CDR3 DNA is TGTGCCTCCCAGGGGTGGGCTACTAATGAAAAACTGTTTTTT. Filled out from reference TRBV19 and TRBJ1-4, the complete variable domain reads DGGITQSPKYLFRKEGQNVTLSCEQNLNHDAMYWYRQDPGQGLRLIYYSQIVNDFQKGDIAEGYSVSREKKESFPLTVTSAQKNPTAFYLCASQGWATNEKLFFGSGTQLSVL.

The genes are TRBV2 and TRBJ2-7; 10 bases line up with TRBD2. The V gene's germline CDR1 is SNHLY and CDR2 FYNNEI. This CDR3 contains 14 residues. V gave up 4 bases and J gave up 3 bases; unmatched junction bases: 3. The CDR3 sequence: CASSVSGGDYEQYF. The CDR3 DNA is TGTGCCAGCAGTGTGAGCGGGGGGGACTACGAGCAGTACTTC.

The rearrangement links TRBV27 to TRBJ2-2, with 8 positions matching TRBD2. The CDR3 spans 14 residues. Losses at the gene ends were 5 bases for V and 7 bases for J; bases not matched to a gene: 6. The germline gives CDR1 MNHEY, CDR2 SMNVEV (reference sequence). The CDR3 loop reads CASSLSGTNGELFF. The CDR3 DNA follows: TGTGCCAGCAGTCTTAGCGGGACGAACGGGGAGCTGTTTTTT.

This chain links TRBV4-1 with TRBJ2-1, with TRBD2 identical over 13 bases. This CDR3 spans 16 amino acids. V lost 1 base and J lost 8; bases outside the gene matches: 5. The germline CDR1 and CDR2 sequences are MGHRA and YSYEKL. The CDR3 sequence: CASSQGTSGSGYEQFF. CDR3 in DNA: TGCGCCAGCAGCCAAGGGACTAGCGGGAGTGGCTATGAGCAGTTCTTC.

The V and J genes are TRBV12-5 and TRBJ1-2; 11 bases align to TRBD1. The germline V gene has CDR1 LGHNT and CDR2 FRNRAP. CDR3 size: 15 residues. After removal of 9 bases from V and 6 bases from J, the junction contained 12 bases not matched to a gene. The CDR3 DNA sequence: TGTGCTAGGGGACCGGACAGGGGGCTAATAGATGGCTACACCTTC. Translation: CARGPDRGLIDGYTF.

V and J are TRBV4-1 and TRBJ2-3, with 7 bases matching TRBD2. The J segment lost 3 bases and the V segment lost 9 bases, leaving 12 bases of the junction unmatched. The CDR3 length is 15 residues. Germline assignment: CDR1 MGHRA and CDR2 YSYEKL. In DNA form, the CDR3 reads TGCGCCAGTACTCTAGGGCGGGGGAGTACAGATACGCAGTATTTT. This encodes CASTLGRGSTDTQYF.

The V gene is TRBV6-1, the J gene TRBJ2-7, with D tentatively TRBD1 (5 bases). The CDR3 covers 13 residues. The ends were cut back, 4 bases at V and 2 bases at J, with 9 bases in the middle. Germline CDR1 MNHNS, CDR2 SASEGT. The CDR3 is CASSGDSTYEQYF. The CDR3 nucleotides read TGTGCCAGCAGTGGCGACAGTACCTACGAGCAGTACTTC.

The V and J genes are TRBV4-1 and TRBJ2-1; no definite D call. The CDR3 runs 15 residues. CDR1 is MGHRA, CDR2 YSYEKL, per germline. V gave up 2 bases and J gave up 11 bases, with 19 bases separating them. CDR3 in DNA: TGCGCCAGCAGCCAACCGTACCTCGGCCCAAATAAGCAGTTCTTC. Translating it yields CASSQPYLGPNKQFF.